The 20 T cell receptor beta chains below come from one sample, sequenced in a study of cytotoxic CD8 clonotypes in ibrutinib-treated CLL. Using immunoSEQ multiplex PCR, the repertoire was profiled, and TCRdb retains in-frame clones only, with some absent. Of more than 200,000 clones listed, roughly 70% are singletons. The starting material was PBMCs, obtained after 24 months of ibrutinib treatment. These receptors were taken from a human donor with chronic lymphocytic leukemia.

Only one count was recorded for this clone. The junction differs from germline at one of its ends, possibly a read error. The DNA of the CDR3 is TGTGCCAGCACCTTGGGGACAGATACGCAGTATTTT. Translation gives CASTLGTDTQYF. This rearrangement joins TRBV5-4 to TRBJ2-3; D uncertain. The CDR3 is made up of 12 amino acids. Germline V gene sequence: CDR1 SGHNT, CDR2 YYREEE (reference sequence).

This clone was detected only a few times. This sample also contains other DNA sequences that code for the same CDR3. This rearrangement joins TRBV7-8 to TRBJ2-1, with TRBD2 as a possible D gene (5 bases). This CDR3 contains 14 residues. CDR1 SGHVS and CDR2 FQNEAQ come from the germline V gene. The germline V and J ends were trimmed by 0 bases and 4 bases, with 7 bases remaining between them. This chain's CDR3 is CASSLAGRYNEQFF. The CDR3 DNA is TGTGCCAGCAGCTTAGCGGGGAGATACAATGAGCAGTTCTTC.

This clone has only a few counts. This sequence joins TRBV19 and TRBJ1-5; 7 bases are a match to TRBD1. V lost 6 bases and J lost 7; bases outside the gene matches: 12. The CDR3 is made up of 15 amino acids. CDR1 and CDR2 (germline): LNHDA, SQIVND (reference sequence). For the CDR3, the DNA is TGTGCCAGTAGGCCGACAGGGTTGTTAGTGCAGCCCCAGCATTTT. Its translation is CASRPTGLLVQPQHF.

This clone occurred a few times. The chain employs TRBV7-9 and TRBJ2-1; D uncertain. Trimming removed 10 bases at V and 4 bases at J, with 14 bases between. Germline CDR1 is SEHNR and CDR2 is FQNEAQ (reference sequence). CDR3 length equals 13 residues. This CDR3 reads CAIPRVEYNEQFF. DNA of the CDR3: TGTGCCATCCCAAGGGTGGAATACAATGAGCAGTTCTTC.

The rearrangement joins TRBV27 to TRBJ2-7, with D perhaps TRBD1 (6 bases). CDR3 length: 15 amino acids. Deletions cut 8 bases from V and 0 bases from J, with 17 bases between. Germline-derived CDR1 and CDR2 are MNHEY and SMNVEV (reference sequence). CDR3 sequence: CASPHRQADSYEQYF. In nucleotides, the CDR3 is TGTGCCAGCCCCCATCGACAGGCCGACTCCTACGAGCAGTACTTC.

This chain joins TRBV4-2 and TRBJ2-5, with D perhaps matching TRBD1 or TRBD2 (7 bases each). Germline CDR1 is LGHNA and CDR2 is YNFKEQ. There are 16 residues in the CDR3. The V and J ends lost 4 bases and 5 bases respectively, with 20 bases between them. CDR3 coding DNA: TGTGCCAGCAGCCTCAAGTTCCGACAGGGAGGGGAGACCCAGTACTTC. This gives the protein CASSLKFRQGGETQYF.

This clone was seen a few times. The V and J genes are TRBV6-1 and TRBJ2-1; D may be TRBD1 (6 bases). The V gene lost 3 bases and the J gene lost 0 bases, with 9 bases spanning the gap. In germline, CDR1 is MNHNS, CDR2 SASEGT. The CDR3 consists of 15 residues. CDR3: CASSDQGSSYNEQFF. In DNA form, the CDR3 reads TGTGCCAGCAGTGACCAGGGGAGCTCCTACAATGAGCAGTTCTTC.

The table lists this clone with a count of one. The rearrangement links TRBV7-2 to TRBJ2-6; a possible D gene is TRBD1 (5 bases). The germline CDR1 and CDR2 sequences are SGHTA and FQGNSA. V shed 1 base and J shed 4 bases, with 14 bases lying between them. This CDR3 spans 17 amino acids. The CDR3: CASSLEAGSLGANVLTF. In DNA form, the CDR3 reads TGTGCCAGCAGCTTAGAGGCAGGGTCCTTGGGGGCCAACGTCCTGACTTTC.

In regard to this clone: Distinct nucleotide sequences in the sample also encode this CDR3. This chain joins TRBV6-5 and TRBJ1-4; 11 positions match TRBD1. The V gene's germline CDR1 is MNHEY and CDR2 SVGAGI. The CDR3 covers 16 residues. The V and J ends lost 4 bases and 3 bases, in that order; junction bases with no gene match: 4. This CDR3 reads CASSSGQGAANEKLFF. The CDR3 DNA reads as TGTGCCAGCAGTTCCGGACAGGGGGCTGCTAATGAAAAACTGTTTTTT.

V and J are TRBV29-1 and TRBJ2-1, with TRBD1 as a possible D gene (6 bases). The germline V gene encodes CDR1 SQVTM and CDR2 ANQGSEA. The germline V and J ends were trimmed by 8 bases and 7 bases, with 21 bases remaining between them. This CDR3 has 14 amino acids. The CDR3 reads CSTEAGVRENEQFF. Written as DNA, the CDR3 is TGCAGCACCGAAGCAGGGGTCAGGGAGAATGAGCAGTTCTTC.

The chain has TRBV7-2 and TRBJ2-1; the match to TRBD2 covers 7 bases. The CDR3 loop spans 13 amino acids. Germline V lookup: CDR1 SGHTA, CDR2 FQGNSA. V shed 5 bases, J shed 7 bases, and the junction held 5 bases outside the gene matches. The CDR3 DNA sequence: TGTGCCAGCAGCACTATTAGCGGGAATGAGCAGTTCTTC. The encoded protein is CASSTISGNEQFF.

This clone was observed a handful of times. The V and J genes are TRBV14 and TRBJ2-7, with D hard to call. The germline V and J ends were trimmed by 2 bases and 2 bases, with 7 bases remaining between them. Germline CDR1 reads SGHDN; CDR2 reads FVKESK. The CDR3 length is 13 residues. The CDR3 sequence: CASSQLITYEQYF. DNA of the CDR3: TGTGCCAGCAGCCAACTCATCACCTACGAGCAGTACTTC.

The V and J genes are TRBV9 and TRBJ2-5, with a tentative D call TRBD2 (5 bases). CDR3 size: 16 residues. In germline, CDR1 is SGDLS, CDR2 YYNGEE. V was trimmed by 0 bases and J by 5 bases, leaving 17 bases between them. CDR3 sequence reads: CASSVGRTSGVETQYF. Here the CDR3 DNA reads TGTGCCAGCAGCGTAGGGAGGACCAGCGGCGTGGAGACCCAGTACTTC.

This clone showed up just a few times. This sequence joins TRBV5-1 and TRBJ1-1, with 11 nucleotides matching TRBD1. The germline CDR1 and CDR2 sequences are SGHRS and YFSETQ. The ends lost 4 bases at V and 7 bases at J; junction bases unmatched: 9. This CDR3 has 15 residues. The CDR3 DNA reads as TGCGCCAGCAGCGACAAGAGGACAGGGGGCTATGAAGCTTTCTTT. Its translation is CASSDKRTGGYEAFF.

This chain links TRBV12-5 with TRBJ2-2; a weak D match, TRBD2 (5 bases). V lost 3 bases, J lost 1 base, and 12 bases lay in between. Germline CDR1 is LGHNT and CDR2 is FRNRAP. This CDR3 is built from 16 residues. CDR3 nucleotides: TGTGCTAGTGGTTTTTACACCGGGAAGAACACCGGGGAGCTGTTTTTT. Translated: CASGFYTGKNTGELFF.

The chain has TRBV6-5 and TRBJ1-3, with TRBD1 as a possible D gene (5 bases). This CDR3 is built from 13 residues. Germline V gives CDR1 MNHEY, CDR2 SVGAGI. V was clipped by 8 bases and J by 2 bases, with 10 bases between them. This chain's CDR3 is CASLGGTGNTIYF. The CDR3 DNA follows: TGTGCCAGCCTTGGGGGTACTGGAAACACCATATATTTT.

The J gene is TRBJ2-3, the V gene TRBV27; D is undetermined. Trimming removed 4 bases from V and 6 bases from J, with 5 bases in between. Germline V lookup: CDR1 MNHEY, CDR2 SMNVEV (reference sequence). This CDR3 comprises 11 residues. Here the CDR3 DNA reads TGTGCCAGCAGTTCATCCGATACGCAGTATTTT. Translation gives CASSSSDTQYF.

This clone occurred a few times. The chain links TRBV6-5 to TRBJ1-5; TRBD1 is a possible D gene (5 bases). Germline V gene sequence: CDR1 MNHEY, CDR2 SVGAGI. This CDR3 has 14 residues. Trimming removed 11 bases from V and 4 bases from J, with 18 bases in between. The CDR3 DNA reads as TGTGCCGCAAAGGGGTTGGGTGTTAATCAGCCCCAGCATTTT. Translation gives CAAKGLGVNQPQHF.

The count of this clone is one. The V and J genes are TRBV30 and TRBJ2-7, with 12 bases matching TRBD2. CDR1 and CDR2 from the germline V gene are GTSNPN and SVGIG (reference sequence). The CDR3 loop spans 13 amino acids. The J segment lost 1 base and the V segment lost 5 bases, leaving 0 bases of the junction unmatched. The CDR3, as DNA: TGTGCCTGGGGACTAGCGGGATCCTACGAGCAGTACTTC. Translating gives CAWGLAGSYEQYF. Full variable domain (rest looked up from reference TRBV30 and TRBJ2-7): SQTIHQWPATLVQPVGSPLSLECTVEGTSNPNLYWYRQAAGRGLQLLFYSVGIGQISSEVPQNLSASRPQDRQFILSSKKLLLSDSGFYLCAWGLAGSYEQYFGPGTRLTVT.

CDR3 sequence: CASSSQSGGLYEQFF. The CDR3 DNA follows: TGTGCCAGCTCATCACAGTCGGGGGGCCTTTATGAGCAGTTCTTC. The chain employs TRBV18 and TRBJ2-1; D perhaps matches TRBD2 (7 bases). Trimming removed 5 bases at V and 8 bases at J, with 19 bases between. Germline CDR1 is KGHSH and CDR2 is LQKENI. The CDR3 has 15 residues.